This TCR beta chain is from a study of cytomegalovirus exposure and HLA in healthy donors. The PCR ran on 60 Vbeta and 13 Jbeta primers. Clones were sequenced by immunoSEQ multiplex PCR, and TCRdb holds only the in-frame ones, with some missing. The table has around 200,000 clones, roughly four fifths seen once; the top ten hold 1.6%. Trimming cost V 0 bases and J 0 bases, with 11 bases left between them. The germline V gene has CDR1 MNHNY and CDR2 SVGAGI (reference sequence). This CDR3 contains 16 residues. Sample: PBMCs. The clonotype comes from a man aged 45-65 years in good health and CMV-seronegative. V usage is TRBV6-6 and J usage is TRBJ1-1; possible D gene TRBD1, 5 bases. CDR3 loop: CASSYSRALMNTEAFF. The CDR3 bases are TGTGCCAGCAGTTACTCCAGGGCCCTCATGAACACTGAAGCTTTCTTT.